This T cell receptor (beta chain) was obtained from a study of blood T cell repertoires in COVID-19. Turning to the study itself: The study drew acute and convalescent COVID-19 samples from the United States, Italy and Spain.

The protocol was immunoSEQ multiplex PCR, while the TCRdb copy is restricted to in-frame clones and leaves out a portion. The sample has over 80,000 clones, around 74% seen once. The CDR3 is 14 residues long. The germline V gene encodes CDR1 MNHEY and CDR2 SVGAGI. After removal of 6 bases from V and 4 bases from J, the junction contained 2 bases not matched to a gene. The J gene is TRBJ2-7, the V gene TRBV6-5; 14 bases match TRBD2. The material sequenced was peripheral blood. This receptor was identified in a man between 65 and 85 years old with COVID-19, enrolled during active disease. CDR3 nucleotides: TGTGCCAGCAGGGGACTAGCGGGAGTGTACGAGCAGTACTTC. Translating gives CASRGLAGVYEQYF.